These 6 T cell receptor beta chains originate from one sample sequenced in a study of T cell repertoires in cytomegalovirus infection. The antigens for these receptors are not known. TCRdb processed the reads anew with MiXCR; each CDR3 protein has one entry. Of some 350,000 distinct CDR3 sequences listed, nearly 35% are singletons. This specimen consisted of cultured PBMCs, obtained from culture after CMV antigen stimulation. The receptors stem from a human donor in good health (CMV status not recorded). Some clones in this sample may be carry-over from other donors' samples.

In its sample, this clonotype was seen a few times. The rearrangement links TRBV11-2 to TRBJ2-3; 13 bases are a match to TRBD2. V trimming: 6 bases; J trimming: 3 bases; junction bases outside the gene matches: 6. Germline assignment: CDR1 SGHAT and CDR2 FQNNGV. This CDR3 contains 16 residues. Here the CDR3 DNA reads TGTGCCAGCAGATCACTAGCGGGAGGGAATACAGATACGCAGTATTTT. It translates to CASRSLAGGNTDTQYF.

V is TRBV10-3 and J is TRBJ2-7; TRBD1 might be the D (6 bases). The CDR3 spans 12 residues. In germline, CDR1 is ENHRY, CDR2 SYGVKD. Trimming took off 8 bases at V and 6 bases at J, with 14 bases between the two ends. The CDR3 here is CAISGARPEQYF. CDR3 nucleotide sequence: TGTGCCATCTCAGGGGCCCGCCCCGAGCAGTACTTC.

This chain connects TRBV7-8 to TRBJ1-6, with TRBD1 matching over 7 bases. The CDR3 is made up of 16 amino acids. V was clipped by 3 bases and J by 10 bases; unmatched bases: 12. Germline assignment: CDR1 SGHVS and CDR2 FQNEAQ. CDR3 DNA: TGTGCCAGCAGCTTGCGACGCCCGACAGGGCCCTCACCCCTCCACTTT. This translates into CASSLRRPTGPSPLHF.

This clonotype occurred a few times. The gene calls are TRBV15 and TRBJ2-7; 11 bases match TRBD2. Losses at the gene ends were 5 bases for V and 2 bases for J; bases not matched to a gene: 8. Germline V gives CDR1 LNHNV, CDR2 YYDKDF (reference sequence). The CDR3 has 16 amino acids. CDR3 coding DNA: TGTGCCACCAGCGCTCCCGGACTAGCGGGCCCCTACGAGCAGTACTTC. It codes for CATSAPGLAGPYEQYF.

The J gene is TRBJ2-3, the V gene TRBV5-6; D is undetermined. V lost 4 bases, J lost 0 bases, and 15 bases lay in between. Germline CDR1 and CDR2: SGHDT and YYEEEE. The CDR3 loop spans 16 amino acids. The CDR3 here is CASSPETLPSTDTQYF. CDR3 bases: TGTGCCAGCAGCCCCGAGACGCTGCCTAGCACAGATACGCAGTATTTT.

The genes are TRBV20-1 and TRBJ2-3, with D maybe TRBD2 (6 bases). Germline V gene lookup returns CDR1 DFQATT and CDR2 SNEGSKA (reference sequence). With 4 bases removed from V and 2 bases from J, the gap between germline ends came to 10 bases. The CDR3 has 13 amino acids. CDR3 in DNA: TGCAGTGCTATCTCGGGGGACACAGATACGCAGTATTTT. Amino acid sequence: CSAISGDTDTQYF.